This T cell receptor beta chain emerged from a study of OX40 agonist ivuxolimab in advanced cancers. Study-wide background: Aged roughly 23 to 80 with a mean of about 60 years, they were around 83% male.

With 2 bases removed from V and 6 bases from J, the gap between germline ends came to 7 bases. The CDR3 has 12 residues. Germline CDR1 MRHNA, CDR2 SNTAGT. Assay: immunoSEQ multiplex PCR; the TCRdb copy retains only in-frame clones and omits some. The sample holds approximately 92,000 clones, approximately 93% seen once. Notes on this clone: The identical CDR3 is also encoded by other nucleotide sequences in the sample.

Sequenced here: CD4+ or CD8+ T cells sorted from blood, sampled in a trial of the OX40 agonist ivuxolimab. The receptor was derived from an adult with an advanced solid tumor such as melanoma, head and neck, liver or kidney cancer. The gene calls are TRBV6-4 and TRBJ1-2, with D unclear. The CDR3 sequence: CASSDLLNGYTF. The CDR3 nucleotides read TGTGCCAGCAGTGACCTACTAAATGGCTACACCTTC.